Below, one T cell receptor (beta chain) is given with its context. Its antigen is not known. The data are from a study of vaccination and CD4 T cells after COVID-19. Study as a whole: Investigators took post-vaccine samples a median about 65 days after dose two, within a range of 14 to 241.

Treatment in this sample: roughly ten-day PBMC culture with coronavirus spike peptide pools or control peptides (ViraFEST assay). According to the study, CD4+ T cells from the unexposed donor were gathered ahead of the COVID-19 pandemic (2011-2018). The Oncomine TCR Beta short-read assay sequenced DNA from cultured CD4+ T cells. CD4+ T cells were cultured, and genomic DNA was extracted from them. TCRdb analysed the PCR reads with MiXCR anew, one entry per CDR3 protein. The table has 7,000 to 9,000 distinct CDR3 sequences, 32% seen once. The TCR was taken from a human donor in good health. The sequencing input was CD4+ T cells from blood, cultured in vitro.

The CDR3 region is CSARTGTVTYEQYF. CDR3 coding DNA: TGCAGTGCTAGGACCGGGACAGTAACCTACGAGCAGTACTTC. This chain links TRBV20-1 with TRBJ2-7; 7 nucleotides agree with TRBD1. The CDR3 consists of 14 residues. J gave up 2 bases and V 3 bases, and 7 bases lay outside the gene matches. In germline, CDR1 is DFQATT, CDR2 SNEGSKA (reference sequence).